The 29 T cell receptor beta chains listed next were all sequenced from one sample in a study of molecular identifiers for immune sequencing clone quantification (dated by TCRdb to between 2017 and 2018). Libraries were built with PCR. TCRdb lists the instrument as Illumina HiSeq 4000. TCRdb ran its own pipeline on the public reads, namely fastp trimming at Q25 and MiXCR clone calling, and kept in-frame beta chains. Rows with one shared CDR3 protein collapse into an entry with the most common genes and DNA. This sample gives about 640,000 distinct CDR3 sequences in total; 20% of them show up just once. In total, the top ten clones hold approximately 0.9% of the sample. The sample consisted of naive CD8+ T cells from blood, with Jurkat cell RNA spiked in. The cell subset or site label corresponds to: FACS-sorted CD8+CD4-CCR7+CD45RA+ naive T cells. The receptors stem from a human donor in good health. Some libraries in this study had Jurkat cell RNA spiked in.

This clonotype was seen ten or more times. A junction boundary mismatches the germline segment, possibly from a read error. The CDR3 spells CASSLGGFDEQYF. CDR3 coding DNA: TGTGCCAGCAGCTTGGGGGGGTTCGACGAGCAGTACTTC. The V gene is TRBV5-1, the J gene TRBJ2-7; TRBD2 aligns across 7 bases. Germline CDR1 SGHRS, CDR2 YFSETQ. This CDR3 has 13 amino acids.

This clonotype was counted ten times or more. The chain carries TRBV5-4 and TRBJ2-7; 7 bases map to TRBD1. Germline loops: CDR1 SGHNT, CDR2 YYREEE (reference sequence). Trimming took 4 bases from V and 3 from J; bases not matched to a gene: 10. The CDR3 extends over 15 amino acids. DNA for the CDR3: TGTGCCAGCAGCCCATCCCGGGACAGCTACTACGAGCAGTACTTC. It yields the protein CASSPSRDSYYEQYF.

This clonotype was found many times. CDR3 in amino acids: CASSEGGGQRGYTF. The CDR3 DNA is TGCGCCAGCAGTGAAGGAGGGGGCCAAAGAGGCTACACCTTC. V is TRBV10-2 and J is TRBJ1-2, with 7 bases identical to TRBD1. Germline-derived CDR1 and CDR2 are WSHSY and SAAADI. Trimming removed 3 bases from V and 8 bases from J; junction bases left unmatched: 9. The CDR3 has 14 residues.

The rearrangement uses TRBV4-1 and TRBJ2-7; D not certain. CDR1 is MGHRA and CDR2 is YSYEKL in the germline V gene. V was shortened by 0 bases and J by 1 base, with 10 bases between the two germline ends. This CDR3 comprises 15 residues. CDR3 coding DNA: TGCGCCAGCAGCCAAGATACGGCGGTATCCTACGAGCAGTACTTC. Amino acids: CASSQDTAVSYEQYF.

This clonotype was detected many times. The rearrangement uses TRBV24-1 and TRBJ1-5; D is unclear. CDR3 length equals 14 residues. Per the germline V gene, CDR1 is KGHDR and CDR2 is SFDVKD. V gave up 5 bases and J gave up 2 bases, with 9 bases separating them. Written as DNA, the CDR3 is TGTGCCACCAGTGTTGGCGGGGGCAATCAGCCCCAGCATTTT. Its translation is CATSVGGGNQPQHF.

This clonotype appeared many times. This rearrangement joins TRBV7-8 to TRBJ2-7; tentative D call: TRBD1 (7 bases). The germline CDR1 and CDR2 sequences are SGHVS and FQNEAQ. The CDR3 consists of 13 residues. The ends were cut back, 4 bases at V and 5 bases at J, with 12 bases in the middle. The CDR3 DNA reads as TGTGCCAGCAGCTCACTCAGGGGGGACGAGCAGTACTTC. Translation: CASSSLRGDEQYF.

Details on this clonotype: A much larger clone sits a single nucleotide away, making a read error possible. CDR3 region: CASTLGQGSTLHF. The CDR3 DNA reads TGTGCCAGCACGTTAGGACAGGGGAGTACCCTCCACTTT. The chain is built from TRBV27 and TRBJ1-6; 9 nucleotides match TRBD1. The V and J ends lost 7 bases and 14 bases, in that order; junction bases with no gene match: 9. CDR1 and CDR2 from the germline V gene are MNHEY and SMNVEV (reference sequence). The CDR3 length is 13 residues.

This clonotype was found many times. The CDR3 reads CASSYSKSQSEAFF. CDR3 coding DNA: TGTGCCAGCAGTTACTCGAAAAGTCAATCTGAAGCTTTCTTT. The rearrangement links TRBV6-5 to TRBJ1-1; D gene unclear. The V gene's germline CDR1 is MNHEY and CDR2 SVGAGI. V was shortened by 0 bases and J by 6 bases, with 11 bases between the two germline ends. This CDR3 has 14 amino acids.

In the case of this clonotype: A much more abundant neighbour one base away suggests this may be a read error. V and J are TRBV6-2 or TRBV6-3 and TRBJ1-1; D call uncertain. Trimming pared 2 bases from V and 3 bases from J, leaving 19 bases between. The CDR3 length is 17 residues. CDR1 and CDR2 from the germline V gene are MNHEY and SVGEGT. DNA of the CDR3: TGTGCCAGCAGTTACGTCTGGGCCCTGCCTCTGGACACTGAAGCTTTCTTT. As protein: CASSYVWALPLDTEAFF.

This clonotype was counted only a few times. The chain carries TRBV5-8 and TRBJ1-2, with 9 nucleotides matching TRBD1. Germline lookup yields CDR1 SGHTS and CDR2 YDEGEE. V was pared by 2 bases and J by 2 bases, with 4 bases of the junction left unmatched. The CDR3 is 15 amino acids. The CDR3: CASSFLGQGNYGYTF. As DNA, the CDR3 is TGTGCCAGCAGCTTTTTAGGACAGGGGAACTATGGCTACACCTTC. Using reference TRBV5-8 and TRBJ1-2 for the parts outside the CDR3, the full variable domain is EAGVTQSPTHLIKTRGQQATLRCSPISGHTSVYWYQQALGLGLQFLLWYDEGEERNRGNFPPRFSGRQFPNYSSELNVNALELEDSALYLCASSFLGQGNYGYTFGSGTRLTVV.

This clonotype has at least ten counts. This rearrangement joins TRBV19 to TRBJ2-6; D is possibly TRBD1 or TRBD2 (5 bases each). The germline CDR1 and CDR2 sequences are LNHDA and SQIVND (reference sequence). V was pared by 5 bases and J by 4 bases, with 12 bases between. The CDR3 sequence is 15 residues long. The DNA of the CDR3 is TGTGCCAGTAGTCCAGGGAGTCGCGGGGCCAACGTCCTGACTTTC. It encodes CASSPGSRGANVLTF.

This clonotype has at least ten counts. The chain is built from TRBV29-1 and TRBJ2-7, with D tentatively TRBD2 (5 bases). The CDR3 spans 13 residues. The V gene lost 5 bases and the J gene lost 2 bases, with 13 bases spanning the gap. Per germline, CDR1 SQVTM and CDR2 ANQGSEA. This CDR3 is CSVITSSTYEQYF. CDR3 nucleotides: TGCAGCGTTATAACTAGTTCTACCTACGAGCAGTACTTC.

As regards this clonotype: The conserved final phenylalanine or tryptophan is absent from the CDR3, which likely points to a read error. The V gene is TRBV7-9, the J gene TRBJ1-1; possibly TRBD1 for D (5 bases). The CDR3 spans 14 residues. Deletions cut 1 base from V and 3 bases from J, with 9 bases between. Looked up from germline, CDR1 is SEHNR and CDR2 is FQNEAQ (reference sequence). CDR3 coding DNA: TGTGCCAGCAGCTTAGGGCAGGGTGACACTGAAGCTTTCCTT. It codes for CASSLGQGDTEAFL.

The table lists this clonotype with many counts. The chain is built from TRBV29-1 and TRBJ2-6; tentative D call: TRBD2 (7 bases). V lost 5 bases and J lost 2, with 13 bases in between. Germline V lookup: CDR1 SQVTM, CDR2 ANQGSEA. The CDR3 extends over 15 amino acids. The CDR3 reads CSVLGGAPGANVLTF. The DNA of the CDR3 is TGCAGCGTTTTGGGGGGGGCACCTGGGGCCAACGTCCTGACTTTC.

The chain recombines TRBV2 with TRBJ2-7; D unclear. Germline CDR1 is SNHLY and CDR2 is FYNNEI. V gave up 1 base and J gave up 0 bases, with 13 bases separating them. CDR3 size: 16 residues. The CDR3, as DNA: TGTGCCAGCAGTGAAGTTTTTGGGGATAGCTCCTACGAGCAGTACTTC. This encodes CASSEVFGDSSYEQYF.

V and J are TRBV19 and TRBJ1-1; possibly TRBD1 for D (5 bases). CDR1 and CDR2 from the germline V gene are LNHDA and SQIVND (reference sequence). Deletions cut 1 base from V and 14 bases from J, with 20 bases between. The CDR3 runs 14 residues. CDR3 in amino acids: CASSIGGPNSEVFF. CDR3 sequence (DNA): TGTGCCAGTAGTATAGGGGGCCCCAACAGCGAGGTCTTCTTT.

This clonotype was counted once. It may be a read error: a sequence one base away is much more abundant. The rearrangement links TRBV6-6 to TRBJ2-2, with unresolved D. The CDR3 runs to 17 residues. The V and J ends lost 5 bases and 1 base respectively, with 17 bases between them. Germline values: CDR1 MNHNY, CDR2 SVGAGI (reference sequence). This CDR3 is CASSTRPTPLNTGELFF. The CDR3 nucleotides are TGTGCCAGCAGTACCCGGCCTACCCCCCTGAACACCGGGGAGCTGTTTTTT.

The table lists this clonotype with many counts. This chain connects TRBV29-1 to TRBJ2-3; weak D call: TRBD2 (6 bases). This CDR3 contains 13 residues. From germline, CDR1 is SQVTM and CDR2 ANQGSEA. V was trimmed by 1 base and J by 2 bases, leaving 7 bases between them. CDR3: CSVEGTNTDTQYF. CDR3 coding DNA: TGCAGCGTTGAAGGGACTAACACAGATACGCAGTATTTT.

There are many counts of this clonotype. This chain connects TRBV3-1 to TRBJ2-5; 7 bases match TRBD2. The CDR3 consists of 15 residues. The V gene's germline CDR1 is LGHDT and CDR2 YNNKEL (reference sequence). Trimming removed 1 base from V and 3 bases from J; junction bases left unmatched: 5. The CDR3 sequence: CASSQVLARKETQYF. The CDR3 DNA is TGTGCCAGCAGCCAAGTACTAGCGAGGAAAGAGACCCAGTACTTC.

This clonotype was recorded many times. This rearrangement joins TRBV4-3 to TRBJ2-7, with 7 positions matching TRBD1. Germline V lookup: CDR1 LGHNA, CDR2 YSLEER. The V segment lost 0 bases and the J segment 4 bases; nucleotides outside the gene matches: 0. The CDR3 spans 13 residues. The CDR3 sequence is CASSQETGYEQYF. For the CDR3, the DNA is TGCGCCAGCAGCCAAGAGACAGGGTACGAGCAGTACTTC.

This clonotype appeared many times. The V and J genes are TRBV28 and TRBJ2-7; possibly TRBD1 for D (6 bases). CDR1 and CDR2 from the germline V gene are MDHEN and SYDVKM. Trimming pared 6 bases from V and 2 bases from J, leaving 14 bases between. The CDR3 contains 14 residues. Here the CDR3 reads CASSMDSATYEQYF. In nucleotides, the CDR3 is TGTGCCAGCAGCATGGACAGTGCCACCTACGAGCAGTACTTC.

Of note for this clonotype: An end of the junction differs from the germline gene, which may be a read error. This chain uses TRBV29-1 with TRBJ2-1; TRBD1 or TRBD2 may be the D gene (5 bases each). CDR1 SQVTM and CDR2 ANQGSEA come from the germline V gene. CDR3 length: 14 amino acids. CDR3 region: CSVEDLGPYSEQFF. The CDR3 nucleotides are TGCAGCGTTGAAGATCTGGGACCCTACAGTGAGCAGTTCTTC.

In its sample, this clonotype was seen many times. The chain links TRBV4-1 to TRBJ1-4; D might be TRBD1 (5 bases). Deletions cut 3 bases from V and 5 bases from J, with 16 bases between. Germline assignment: CDR1 MGHRA and CDR2 YSYEKL. This CDR3 comprises 16 residues. CDR3 sequence reads: CASSQGDLLPNEKLFF. The CDR3 DNA follows: TGCGCCAGCAGCCAGGGGGACCTGCTCCCGAATGAAAAACTGTTTTTT.

CDR3 in DNA: TGTGCCAGCAGATACCGATACACCGGGGAGCTGTTTTTT. It specifies CASRYRYTGELFF. The rearrangement links TRBV13 to TRBJ2-2; D gene uncertain. The CDR3 runs to 13 residues. V was clipped by 6 bases and J by 3 bases, with 8 bases between them. Germline CDR1 PRHDT, CDR2 FYEKMQ (reference sequence). Supplemented by reference TRBV13 and TRBJ2-2, the full variable domain reads AAGVIQSPRHLIKEKRETATLKCYPIPRHDTVYWYQQGPGQDPQFLISFYEKMQSDKGSIPDRFSAQQFSDYHSELNMSSLELGDSALYFCASRYRYTGELFFGEGSRLTVL.

This clonotype has ten or more counts. V and J are TRBV11-1 and TRBJ2-3; tentatively, D is TRBD1 (5 bases). The CDR3 length is 16 residues. Trimming left V 5 bases short and J 0 bases short, with 15 bases between. In germline, CDR1 is SGHAT, CDR2 FQDESV (reference sequence). DNA of the CDR3: TGTGCCAGCAGCCCTCCGACAGTCTCTAGCACAGATACGCAGTATTTT. It specifies CASSPPTVSSTDTQYF.

This clonotype was seen ten or more times. V gene TRBV30 combines with J gene TRBJ2-7; D not certain. Germline CDR1 and CDR2: GTSNPN and SVGIG (reference sequence). This CDR3 has 11 amino acids. With 0 bases removed from V and 2 bases from J, the gap between germline ends came to 2 bases. The CDR3 nucleotides are TGTGCCTGGAGTGTAGCCTACGAGCAGTACTTC. Encoded protein: CAWSVAYEQYF.

Worth noting for this clonotype: One base away lies a much larger clone, so this may be a sequencing read error. This chain links TRBV30 with TRBJ2-5; a possible D gene is TRBD2 (5 bases). With 1 base removed from V and 5 bases from J, the gap between germline ends came to 17 bases. The CDR3 sequence is 15 residues long. CDR1 and CDR2 from the germline V gene are GTSNPN and SVGIG (reference sequence). This CDR3 is CAWSDPWTPHETQYF. In DNA, the CDR3 is TGTGCCTGGAGTGACCCCTGGACTCCGCATGAGACCCAGTACTTC.

Many counts were recorded for this clonotype. This rearrangement joins TRBV5-6 to TRBJ1-2; D may be TRBD1 (5 bases). Per germline, CDR1 SGHDT and CDR2 YYEEEE. The V end lost 0 bases, the J end lost 2 bases, and 11 bases lay between the germline ends. The CDR3 is 15 residues long. The CDR3 spells CASSLAVGPNYGYTF. The CDR3 coding sequence is TGTGCCAGCAGCTTGGCTGTGGGGCCGAACTATGGCTACACCTTC.

V and J are TRBV6-2 or TRBV6-3 and TRBJ2-7, with TRBD2 identical over 9 bases. J gave up 0 bases and V 0 bases, and 3 bases lay outside the gene matches. Germline-derived CDR1 and CDR2 are MNHEY and SVGEGT. CDR3 size: 16 residues. CDR3 loop: CASSYSVSGSSYEQYV. Written as DNA, the CDR3 is TGTGCCAGCAGTTACTCGGTTAGCGGGAGCTCCTACGAGCAGTACGTC.